The 27 T cell receptor beta chains given below trace back to one sample, sequenced in a study of radiation and T cells in renal cell carcinoma. Stated time point: baseline pretreatment blood. Treatment defined: 15 Gy SBRT to primary tumor, nephrectomy 4 weeks later. Method: immunoSEQ multiplex PCR; TCRdb's copy keeps in-frame clones and lacks some. Of approximately 140,000 clones detected, approximately 87% appear once; the ten largest clones hold under 30%. Sample: blood, taken from a patient whose treatment included radiotherapy and nephrectomy. The receptor source for this set is a woman aged 45 to 65 with renal cell carcinoma.

The genes are TRBV9 and TRBJ1-1, with a tentative D call TRBD1 (6 bases). The CDR3 totals 12 residues. Trimming took off 2 bases at V and 11 bases at J, with 13 bases between the two ends. In germline, CDR1 is SGDLS, CDR2 YYNGEE. This CDR3 reads CASSVGQRRAFF. In DNA form, the CDR3 reads TGTGCCAGCAGCGTTGGACAGCGGAGGGCTTTCTTT.

V and J are TRBV25-1 and TRBJ2-1; D remains unclear. In germline, CDR1 is MGHDK, CDR2 SYGVNS. The CDR3 spans 11 residues. V dropped 5 bases and J dropped 7 bases, with 6 bases sitting between them. CDR3 DNA sequence: TGTGCCAGCAGTCGCTTGAATGAGCAGTTCTTC. Protein: CASSRLNEQFF.

This clone was observed a handful of times. The V gene is TRBV2, the J gene TRBJ1-5; no clear D. Trimming pared 3 bases from V and 0 bases from J, leaving 6 bases between. The CDR3 consists of 14 residues. Germline loops: CDR1 SNHLY, CDR2 FYNNEI. The CDR3 nucleotides are TGTGCCAGCAGTGAGACGGTTAGCAATCAGCCCCAGCATTTT. Its protein is CASSETVSNQPQHF. Variable domain in full (rest from reference TRBV2 and TRBJ1-5): EPEVTQTPSHQVTQMGQEVILRCVPISNHLYFYWYRQILGQKVEFLVSFYNNEISEKSEIFDDQFSVERPDGSNFTLKIRSTKLEDSAMYFCASSETVSNQPQHFGDGTRLSIL.

The chain combines TRBV5-1 with TRBJ1-1; D is unresolved. V dropped 0 bases and J dropped 3 bases, with 15 bases sitting between them. CDR1 is SGHRS, CDR2 YFSETQ, per germline. There are 16 residues in the CDR3. The CDR3 spells CASSLALGTTYTEAFF. The CDR3 DNA follows: TGCGCCAGCAGCTTGGCCTTAGGTACAACCTACACTGAAGCTTTCTTT. Full variable domain (outside the CDR3, taken from reference TRBV5-1 and TRBJ1-1): KAGVTQTPRYLIKTRGQQVTLSCSPISGHRSVSWYQQTPGQGLQFLFEYFSETQRNKGNFPGRFSGRQFSNSRSEMNVSTLELGDSALYLCASSLALGTTYTEAFFGQGTRLTVV.

The chain recombines TRBV5-1 with TRBJ2-1; 8 bases align to TRBD1. J was trimmed by 3 bases and V by 4 bases; bases with no gene match: 6. The CDR3 has 15 amino acids. CDR1 is SGHRS, CDR2 YFSETQ, per germline. In nucleotides, the CDR3 is TGCGCCAGCAGCCTGCCGGACAGGGACTACAATGAGCAGTTCTTC. It yields the protein CASSLPDRDYNEQFF.

The CDR3 region is CASSFPSGFVSGNQPQHF. Here the CDR3 DNA reads TGTGCCAGCAGCTTCCCGAGTGGTTTTGTTTCGGGCAATCAGCCCCAGCATTTT. V gene TRBV5-8 combines with J gene TRBJ1-5; D not resolved. Trimming pared 2 bases from V and 2 bases from J, leaving 20 bases between. Germline V gene lookup returns CDR1 SGHTS and CDR2 YDEGEE. This CDR3 is 18 amino acids long.

The chain uses TRBV7-2 and TRBJ1-1, with TRBD1 matching 10 bases. CDR1 is SGHTA and CDR2 is FQGNSA in the germline V gene. V lost 5 bases, J lost 5 bases, and 5 bases stayed unmatched. The CDR3 extends over 14 amino acids. The CDR3, as DNA: TGTGCCAGCAGCAGACAGGGGGCTGGAACTGAAGCTTTCTTT. Translated: CASSRQGAGTEAFF.

V usage is TRBV4-3 and J usage is TRBJ1-2; TRBD1 aligns across 7 bases. The germline V gene encodes CDR1 LGHNA and CDR2 YSLEER. This CDR3 spans 13 amino acids. J lost 7 bases, V lost 4 bases, and 6 bases had no gene match. CDR3 nucleotide sequence: TGCGCCAGCAGCCTTGACAGGGCGGCTGGCTACACCTTC. It encodes CASSLDRAAGYTF.

The gene calls are TRBV6-5 and TRBJ2-7; the D gene could be TRBD1 or TRBD2 (5 bases each). CDR1 and CDR2 from the germline V gene are MNHEY and SVGAGI. This CDR3 comprises 13 residues. The V end was cut by 5 bases, the J end by 6 bases, with 14 bases between. DNA of the CDR3: TGTGCCAGCAGTAAACCAACGGGGCGCGAGCAGTACTTC. Protein product: CASSKPTGREQYF.

The chain employs TRBV6-5 and TRBJ1-1, with TRBD1 identical over 8 bases. Germline-derived CDR1 and CDR2 are MNHEY and SVGAGI. Losses at the gene ends were 6 bases for V and 2 bases for J; bases not matched to a gene: 5. The CDR3 has 14 residues. In nucleotides, the CDR3 is TGTGCCAGCAGGACAGACAGGGGAAACACTGAAGCTTTCTTT. Protein: CASRTDRGNTEAFF.

The gene calls are TRBV5-1 and TRBJ1-1; D gene unclear. Trimming took 0 bases from V and 4 from J, leaving 10 bases between them. This CDR3 is 14 amino acids long. Germline CDR1 is SGHRS and CDR2 is YFSETQ. CDR3 nucleotide sequence: TGCGCCAGCAGCTTGGACGGCGGTTTCACTGAAGCTTTCTTT. Encoded protein: CASSLDGGFTEAFF.

The rearrangement joins TRBV10-1 to TRBJ2-7; a possible D gene is TRBD1 (5 bases). Trimming stripped 6 bases from V and 6 bases from J, with 15 bases between. CDR3 length: 13 amino acids. Germline CDR1 reads WNHNN; CDR2 reads SYGVQD (reference sequence). The CDR3 reads CASSRVRVGEQYF. The CDR3 nucleotides are TGCGCCAGCAGCAGGGTACGGGTCGGCGAGCAGTACTTC.

The chain employs TRBV6-1 and TRBJ2-7; 7 positions agree with TRBD1. The V and J ends lost 4 bases and 2 bases, in that order; junction bases with no gene match: 11. Germline V lookup: CDR1 MNHNS, CDR2 SASEGT. The CDR3 contains 16 residues. The CDR3 sequence: CASSVKRGTVTYEQYF. DNA of the CDR3: TGTGCCAGCAGTGTAAAACGTGGGACAGTTACCTACGAGCAGTACTTC.

The genes are TRBV29-1 and TRBJ1-5, with 9 positions matching TRBD1. The trim removed 7 bases at V and 6 bases at J, leaving 7 bases unmatched. In germline, CDR1 is SQVTM, CDR2 ANQGSEA. The CDR3 has 13 residues. As DNA, the CDR3 is TGCAGCGCGGGACAGGGAAGGACTCAGCCCCAGCATTTT. It codes for CSAGQGRTQPQHF.

This clone has more than one count but fewer than ten. V gene TRBV7-2 combines with J gene TRBJ1-3; D is ambiguous. Trimming shortened V by 3 bases and J by 6 bases, and 6 bases separated the two germline ends. This CDR3 region has 12 residues. Germline CDR1 and CDR2: SGHTA and FQGNSA. The CDR3 DNA reads TGTGCCAGCAGCTTCAACTTAAACACCATATATTTT. As protein: CASSFNLNTIYF.

V and J are TRBV9 and TRBJ1-2, with D tentatively TRBD1 (6 bases). Per the germline V gene, CDR1 is SGDLS and CDR2 is YYNGEE. The CDR3 length is 16 residues. V lost 3 bases, J lost 6 bases, and 21 bases lay in between. In DNA, the CDR3 is TGTGCCAGCAGCGCAACCACCGACCACACAGGGAATGGCTACACCTTC. This encodes CASSATTDHTGNGYTF.

The chain combines TRBV30 with TRBJ2-7; TRBD2 agrees at 9 bases. Germline-derived CDR1 and CDR2 are GTSNPN and SVGIG (reference sequence). With 1 base clipped from V and 6 bases from J, the junction kept 10 bases outside the gene matches. The CDR3 sequence is 15 residues long. CDR3 residues: CAWSAAGGEKGEQYF. CDR3 sequence (DNA): TGTGCCTGGAGTGCGGCGGGGGGGGAAAAGGGCGAGCAGTACTTC. Supplemented by reference TRBV30 and TRBJ2-7, the full variable domain reads SQTIHQWPATLVQPVGSPLSLECTVEGTSNPNLYWYRQAAGRGLQLLFYSVGIGQISSEVPQNLSASRPQDRQFILSSKKLLLSDSGFYLCAWSAAGGEKGEQYFGPGTRLTVT.

V is TRBV4-2 and J is TRBJ2-1; either TRBD1 or TRBD2 may supply D (5 bases each). The CDR3 contains 14 residues. Germline V gives CDR1 LGHNA, CDR2 YNFKEQ. With 4 bases removed from V and 8 bases from J, the gap between germline ends came to 15 bases. The CDR3 bases are TGTGCCAGCAGCCGTCTTCCTGGGACGGATGAGCAGTTCTTC. Its protein is CASSRLPGTDEQFF.

The chain joins TRBV7-9 to TRBJ2-5; D gene uncertain. Trimming stripped 5 bases from V and 4 bases from J, with 17 bases between. The CDR3 runs to 15 residues. Germline values: CDR1 SEHNR, CDR2 FQNEAQ (reference sequence). This CDR3 is CASSPRRRKGETQYF. CDR3 nucleotides: TGTGCCAGCAGCCCCAGACGCCGGAAGGGAGAGACCCAGTACTTC.

The chain has TRBV7-2 and TRBJ2-5, with D possibly matching TRBD1 (5 bases). Looked up from germline, CDR1 is SGHTA and CDR2 is FQGNSA. V gave up 1 base and J gave up 0 bases, with 6 bases separating them. The CDR3 is 14 residues long. The CDR3 nucleotides are TGTGCCAGCAGCTTAGGGACATACCAAGAGACCCAGTACTTC. The encoded protein is CASSLGTYQETQYF.

This clone has only one observation. V gene TRBV7-9 combines with J gene TRBJ2-7; no definite D call. Germline CDR1 reads SEHNR; CDR2 reads FQNEAQ (reference sequence). Trimming removed 6 bases at V and 0 bases at J, with 12 bases between. The CDR3 runs 14 residues. CDR3 residues: CASSSTRSSYEQYF. CDR3 bases: TGTGCCAGCAGTTCTACCAGGAGCTCCTACGAGCAGTACTTC.

The V and J genes are TRBV18 and TRBJ2-7, with TRBD1 identical over 10 bases. The J segment lost 2 bases and the V segment lost 6 bases, leaving 7 bases of the junction unmatched. CDR1 and CDR2 (germline): KGHSH, LQKENI. The CDR3 loop spans 15 amino acids. The CDR3 reads CASSQPGQGPYEQYF. CDR3 nucleotide sequence: TGTGCCAGCTCCCAACCGGGACAGGGGCCCTACGAGCAGTACTTC. The full variable domain, rest sourced from reference TRBV18 and TRBJ2-7, is NAGVMQNPRHLVRRRGQEARLRCSPMKGHSHVYWYRQLPEEGLKFMVYLQKENIIDESGMPKERFSAEFPKEGPSILRIQQVVRGDSAAYFCASSQPGQGPYEQYFGPGTRLTVT.

The CDR3 sequence is CASIRVRGNQPQHF. CDR3 DNA sequence: TGTGCCAGCATACGCGTCAGGGGCAATCAGCCCCAGCATTTT. The chain uses TRBV28 and TRBJ1-5; D is possibly TRBD1 (5 bases). Trimming shortened V by 7 bases and J by 2 bases, and 12 bases separated the two germline ends. There are 14 residues in the CDR3. The germline V gene encodes CDR1 MDHEN and CDR2 SYDVKM.

This sequence joins TRBV5-1 and TRBJ2-1; 9 bases align to TRBD2. The germline gives CDR1 SGHRS, CDR2 YFSETQ. The V gene end was trimmed by 7 bases and the J gene end by 7 bases; junction bases not matched to a gene: 12. This CDR3 has 15 residues. The CDR3 DNA reads as TGCGCCAGCGAGCCAACCGCGGGAGGGCCTAATGAGCAGTTCTTC. As protein: CASEPTAGGPNEQFF.

This clone was seen a few times. This sequence joins TRBV5-1 and TRBJ1-1, with a possible D match to TRBD1 (5 bases). Germline CDR1 is SGHRS and CDR2 is YFSETQ. Trimming cost V 4 bases and J 4 bases, with 20 bases left between them. This CDR3 is 16 amino acids long. The CDR3: CASSQQGPGLGTEAFF. CDR3 nucleotide sequence: TGCGCCAGCAGCCAGCAGGGCCCGGGGTTGGGCACTGAAGCTTTCTTT. Looking up the rest from reference TRBV5-1 and TRBJ1-1 gives the full variable domain: KAGVTQTPRYLIKTRGQQVTLSCSPISGHRSVSWYQQTPGQGLQFLFEYFSETQRNKGNFPGRFSGRQFSNSRSEMNVSTLELGDSALYLCASSQQGPGLGTEAFFGQGTRLTVV.

The rearrangement uses TRBV6-1 and TRBJ1-2; tentatively, D is TRBD1 (5 bases). Germline V gene data show CDR1 as MNHNS and CDR2 as SASEGT. Trimming took off 1 base at V and 3 bases at J, with 12 bases between the two ends. The length of the CDR3 is 15 residues. This CDR3 is CASSEVAWGDYGYTF. The CDR3 bases are TGTGCCAGCAGTGAAGTGGCTTGGGGCGACTATGGCTACACCTTC.

This sequence joins TRBV5-1 and TRBJ2-7; a weak D match, TRBD1 (6 bases). This CDR3 has 12 amino acids. The germline V gene has CDR1 SGHRS and CDR2 YFSETQ. The V and J ends lost 4 bases and 6 bases respectively, with 11 bases between them. DNA of the CDR3: TGCGCCAGCAGCCTGGGACACACCGAGCAGTACTTC. As protein: CASSLGHTEQYF.